This note documents a single TCR beta chain sequence. The data derive from a study of shared T cell receptors in the human thymus. Germline V lookup: CDR1 SGHRS, CDR2 YFSETQ. V was trimmed by 3 bases and J by 0 bases, leaving 11 bases between them. CDR3 length: 15 residues. Repertoires were generated with immunoSEQ multiplex PCR, while TCRdb's copy carries only in-frame clones and drops some. The profile shows hundreds of thousands of clones, approximately 90% of them singletons. Separately, the same data were catalogued under a study of human thymus T cells.

The J gene is TRBJ2-3, the V gene TRBV5-1; D not certain. The TCR was taken from a boy in the first two years of life with a congenital heart defect. What was sequenced was thymocytes. The CDR3 sequence: CASSSPGPSTDTQYF. In nucleotides, the CDR3 is TGCGCCAGCAGCTCTCCGGGTCCGAGCACAGATACGCAGTATTTT. Supplemented by reference TRBV5-1 and TRBJ2-3, the full variable domain reads KAGVTQTPRYLIKTRGQQVTLSCSPISGHRSVSWYQQTPGQGLQFLFEYFSETQRNKGNFPGRFSGRQFSNSRSEMNVSTLELGDSALYLCASSSPGPSTDTQYFGPGTRLTVL.